A selection of T cell receptor beta chains follows, all from one sample in a study of early T cells in non-severe SARS-CoV-2 infection. TCRdb passed the 5' RACE reads through MiXCR, listing each CDR3 protein once. Among tens of thousands of distinct CDR3 sequences listed, around 14% were seen once. The sequencing sample was made of whole blood. These receptors were obtained from an adult who was a healthcare worker with PCR-confirmed SARS-CoV-2 infection or an uninfected control (not recorded which). CDR3s leave out the opening cysteine and the closing phenylalanine or tryptophan.

V gene,J gene,CDR3 protein
TRBV2,TRBJ2-3,ASRPSGTGAGTDTQY
TRBV29-1,TRBJ2-3,SSSTADTQY
TRBV2,TRBJ2-3,ASSDLSTPRDTQY
TRBV7-9,TRBJ2-1,ASSLTGEQF
TRBV2,TRBJ2-1,ASRISGGEQF
TRBV20-1,TRBJ2-4,SAGTGTQKNIQY
TRBV7-8,TRBJ1-1,ASSLAPRGGTEAF
TRBV20-1,TRBJ1-1,SARPGLGVGTEAF
TRBV14,TRBJ1-1,ASSQHQQSNTEAF
TRBV5-1,TRBJ1-1,ASSFLGQMNTEAF
TRBV9,TRBJ2-7,ASSPRAENEQY
TRBV9,TRBJ2-7,ASSPDVFNSYEQY
TRBV11-2,TRBJ2-3,ASSIRHLTDTQY
TRBV20-1,TRBJ2-5,SARDPRGIQETQY
TRBV4-2,TRBJ2-4,ASSQDFRFVSDIQY
TRBV5-4,TRBJ2-3,AMKQIPLTDTQY
TRBV29-1,TRBJ1-2,SAKDDPNYGYT
TRBV6-2/TRBV6-3,TRBJ2-5,AISPSDPQETQY
TRBV14,TRBJ1-5,ASSRDSNQPQH
TRBV7-8,TRBJ1-3,ASSTGVANTIY
TRBV6-2/TRBV6-3,TRBJ2-5,ASSKTRHQETQY
TRBV28,TRBJ2-2,ASSTGQEGLELF
TRBV5-1,TRBJ1-1,ASSGTGEYTEAF
TRBV2,TRBJ1-5,ASSEGATSISPQH
TRBV29-1,TRBJ1-2,SVSETGTGYGYT
TRBV18,TRBJ1-1,ASSPPGQRAEAF
TRBV10-3,TRBJ1-6,AISESPGQEGSPLH
TRBV9,TRBJ1-1,ASSYAGVAEAF
TRBV28,TRBJ2-1,ASSHRGGRYNEQF
TRBV29-1,TRBJ2-5,SVGGPEKETQY
TRBV12-3/TRBV12-4,TRBJ2-7,ASSKRQVDEQY
TRBV15,TRBJ2-1,ATSRVRTSGGYNEQF
TRBV7-8,TRBJ2-5,ASSLGRVQGTQY
TRBV12-3/TRBV12-4,TRBJ1-1,ASSLHRAGTEAF
TRBV28,TRBJ1-1,ASRPQGIGYTEVF
TRBV12-3/TRBV12-4,TRBJ2-7,ASSLLLNEQY
TRBV6-6,TRBJ2-3,ASSYRGQGADTQY
TRBV12-3/TRBV12-4,TRBJ1-1,ASNPGRRNEAF
TRBV9,TRBJ1-1,ASSVEVIGEAF
TRBV20-1,TRBJ1-5,SATQSSRAFLSSLTHSNQPQH
TRBV5-4,TRBJ1-1,ASSPTGTGTLNTEAF
TRBV5-1,TRBJ2-1,ASSLDTYNEQF
TRBV7-6,TRBJ2-4,ASSLVGGLAGMKNIQY
TRBV27,TRBJ2-5,ASSPQGGRETQY
TRBV6-6,TRBJ1-5,ASSYRTGSPNQPQH
TRBV12-3/TRBV12-4,TRBJ2-7,ASSLSLSYEQY
TRBV7-2,TRBJ2-6,ASSLALRANVLT
TRBV3-1,TRBJ1-5,ASSPGADYQPQH
TRBV2,TRBJ1-2,ASSEGTDYGYT
TRBV20-1,TRBJ1-4,SVRERHRATNEKLF
TRBV14,TRBJ1-1,ASSQMRVGAEAF
TRBV3-1,TRBJ2-2,ASSLQGSTGELF
TRBV9,TRBJ1-1,ASSVAPEFSEAF
TRBV10-3,TRBJ1-2,AISESEGISGYT
TRBV29-1,TRBJ1-1,SVAKFLGQGNRLNTEAF
TRBV6-6,TRBJ1-1,ASSYRAGDTEAF
TRBV5-4,TRBJ2-2,ASSLRGGELF
TRBV28,TRBJ1-1,ASSTPGGEAF
TRBV10-3,TRBJ2-1,AISHDRGQYNEQF
TRBV7-2,TRBJ2-1,ASSPFGGGVYNEQF